What follows is one T cell receptor beta chain and its context. This clonotype has a count of ten or more. Its antigen is not yet known. No base quality information exists; no much larger clone differs at one position. This beta chain came through as a stray read in a library set up for alpha chains, and its size says little. This record belongs to a study of spatial heterogeneity in lung cancer (dated by TCRdb to about 2019). Study-level background: Beta-chain transcripts were consistently detected in greater numbers than alpha-chain transcripts, which likely reflects a higher abundance of beta-chain transcripts. TCR alpha and beta repertoires were quantitatively compared across multiple tumor regions, matched nontumor lung and blood in non-small cell lung cancer. A strong correlation was found between TCR transcript counts in tumor regions and a T cell transcriptional module score from matched bulk RNA-seq. In the raw uncorrected reads, each unique combination of TCR and UMI appeared more than ten times on average. Both alpha and beta chains were TCR-sequenced in hundreds of tumor regions, under 70 matched nontumor lung samples and 56 PBMC samples obtained at surgery. Nonsynonymous mutation counts, determined by whole-exome sequencing of tumor tissue, were related to TCR repertoire features. Broader findings and caveats from the paper: The tumor nonsynonymous mutation count correlated with the number of expanded intratumoral alpha and beta TCRs. Counts of ubiquitous and regional expanded TCRs correlated with counts of ubiquitous and regional nonsynonymous mutations, respectively. Estimated TCR-seq coverage of tumor T cells was only around 7% for alpha chains and approximately 12% for beta chains. Confirming at a functional level the hypothesis that regional TCRs recognize regional mutations was considered to require additional single-cell paired TCR alpha and beta sequencing.

The germline V gene encodes CDR1 ENHRY and CDR2 SYGVKD. Measured from the cysteine to the phenylalanine, the CDR3 is 14 residues long. Kept here is only the CDR3 DNA, which spans 42 bases and is read in frame from base 1. Trimming at the junction amounts to 6 bases on V and 2 bases on J, and the germline ends lie 12 bases apart. Libraries were built with 5' RACE. Data came from a NextSeq 500. In the TCR library protocol, a unique molecular identifier was attached to each TCR cDNA molecule so that PCR and sequencing errors could be corrected. The authors' analysis ran thus. TCR identification, UMI-based error correction and CDR3 extraction were all carried out with Decombinator tools. TCRs above a frequency of 2 per 1,000, corresponding to the top 1% of the tumor frequency distribution, were defined as expanded. Expanded tumor TCRs statistically deemed absent (corrected P<0.05) from at least one tumor region were classed as regional, and all other expanded tumor TCRs were classed as ubiquitous. Rényi diversity was computed with the R vegan package after subsampling each repertoire 100 times to 5,000 TCRs. CDR3 similarity networks were built from amino acid triplet string-kernel similarity, with CDR3s being connected when pairwise similarity was above 0.82. The public reads were run again by TCRdb, first through fastp at Q25 and then through MiXCR, and only productive beta chains were kept. Rows merge per CDR3 protein into single entries with the most common DNA and genes. These V and J calls rely on TCRdb rather than the paper's analysis. For this sample there are a few thousand distinct CDR3 sequences; about 7.6% appear just once. The leading ten clones occupy around 30% of the sample.

What the time point label conveys for this sample: sample taken at primary tumor resection. Samples were obtained from 72 patients with early-stage, untreated non-small cell lung cancer from the lung TRACERx cohort. TCR sequencing used whole RNA extracted from tumor and nontumor lung tissue, or from cryopreserved PBMC samples, without cell sorting. A patient was chosen for TCR sequencing only when enough RNA was available from at least two tumor regions. A lung pathologist reviewed the tumor and adjacent nontumor lung specimens before the specimens were selected. The sequences come from lung tumor tissue, collected at surgery. Recombination joined TRBV10-3 with TRBJ2-3; D gene: possibly TRBD1, on 5 matching bases. The receptor's source is a female donor with early-stage non-small cell lung cancer. The CDR3 sequence is CAIRRGVDTDTQYF. The DNA sequence reads TGTGCCATCAGAAGGGGCGTAGACACAGATACGCAGTATTTT.